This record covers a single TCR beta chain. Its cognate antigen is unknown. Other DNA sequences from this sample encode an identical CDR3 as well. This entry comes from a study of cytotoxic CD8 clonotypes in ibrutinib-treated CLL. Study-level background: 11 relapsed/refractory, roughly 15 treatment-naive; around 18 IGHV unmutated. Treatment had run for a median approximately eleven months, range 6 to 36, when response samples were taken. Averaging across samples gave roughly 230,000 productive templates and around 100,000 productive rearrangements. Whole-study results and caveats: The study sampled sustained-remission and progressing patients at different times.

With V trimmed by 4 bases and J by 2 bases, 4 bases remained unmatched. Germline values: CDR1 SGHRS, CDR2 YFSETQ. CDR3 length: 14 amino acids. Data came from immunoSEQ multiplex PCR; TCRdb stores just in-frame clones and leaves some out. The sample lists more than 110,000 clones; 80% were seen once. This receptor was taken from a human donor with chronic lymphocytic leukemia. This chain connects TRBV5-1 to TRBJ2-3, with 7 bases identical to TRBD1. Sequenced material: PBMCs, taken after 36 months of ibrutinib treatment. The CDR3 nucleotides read TGCGCCAGCAGCCCGGGACAGTTCACAGATACGCAGTATTTT. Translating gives CASSPGQFTDTQYF.